This T cell receptor (beta chain) came from a study of Ad26.COV2.S vaccination and SARS-CoV-2 variants. Trimming cost V 3 bases and J 2 bases, with 7 bases left between them. Germline V gene data show CDR1 as MDHEN and CDR2 as SYDVKM. The CDR3 runs 14 residues. Repertoires were generated with immunoSEQ multiplex PCR, while TCRdb's copy carries only in-frame clones and drops some. The sample carries 300,000 to 350,000 clones, 88% recorded once. Treatment in this sample: some 20 received Ad26.COV2.S at low or high dose, single or two shots; five or six received placebo; per-sample allocation not given. Day 63 after the first injection of vaccine or placebo was the sampling time. In the case of this clone: Other nucleotide sequences in the sample specify the same CDR3.

The clonotype comes from a person between 18 and 60 years old who received the Ad26.COV2.S COVID-19 vaccine or a placebo. The chain combines TRBV28 with TRBJ2-2, with D maybe TRBD2 (6 bases). The sample here was peripheral blood, taken in a trial of Ad26.COV2.S vaccine versus placebo. The CDR3 is CASSFGGNTGELFF. The CDR3, as DNA: TGTGCCAGCAGTTTCGGGGGAAACACCGGGGAGCTGTTTTTT.